The rows below give T cell receptor beta chains drawn from one sample of a study of vaccination effects on CD4 cells after COVID-19. For these receptors, no antigen is known. The repertoire was sequenced with immunoSEQ multiplex PCR; TCRdb's copy has only in-frame clones and lacks some. The repertoire has just under 60,000 clones, under 80% of them found once; the top ten carry 2%. The sequencing here drew on CD4+ T cells from PBMCs cultured with HCoV-OC43 spike peptides, taken after COVID-19 vaccination. These receptors all stem from a human donor who received a COVID-19 vaccine. Both conserved end residues are part of each CDR3. Each record gives: clone size, J gene, D gene, V gene, CDR3 DNA, CDR3 protein. D genes are given only for firm matches. Not every row has a clone size; where given, it reads once, few, many or a size class.

>NA|TRBJ2-3|TRBD2|TRBV5-1
TGCGCCAGCAGCAGCGGGGGTCAGACAGATACGCAGTATTTT
CASSSGGQTDTQYF
>NA|TRBJ1-1|NA|TRBV2
TGTGCCAGCAGCGGGACAAGGGACACTGAAGCTTTCTTT
CASSGTRDTEAFF
>NA|TRBJ1-1|TRBD1|TRBV5-1
TGCGCCAGCAGCCCGGGGACAGACACTGAAGCTTTCTTT
CASSPGTDTEAFF
>NA|TRBJ2-1|TRBD2|TRBV24-1
TGTGCCACCAGTGACCCAAAGGCGGGGGACCACAATGAGCAGTTCTTC
CATSDPKAGDHNEQFF
>NA|TRBJ1-2|TRBD1|TRBV18
TGTGCCAGCTCACTTGATCAGGGGGCGAGGTATGGCTACACCTTC
CASSLDQGARYGYTF
>NA|TRBJ2-3|NA|TRBV5-6
TGTGCCAGCAGCGGCAGTGGCGATACGCAGTATTTT
CASSGSGDTQYF
>few|TRBJ1-2|TRBD1|TRBV7-9
TGTGCCAGCAGGCAGACAGGGGGCGCGGCCGGCTACACCTTC
CASRQTGGAAGYTF
>NA|TRBJ2-3|TRBD2|TRBV4-2
TGTGCCAGCAGCCAAGATCGGCTAGCGGGGCCTGGCACAGATACGCAGTATTTT
CASSQDRLAGPGTDTQYF
>NA|TRBJ1-3|TRBD1|TRBV7-2
TGTGCCAGCAGCATGACAGGGGGAGGGGGAAACACCATATATTTT
CASSMTGGGGNTIYF
>NA|TRBJ1-1|NA|TRBV29-1
TGCAGCGTTGCGCAGGGGAGAATCAACACTGAAGCTTTCTTT
CSVAQGRINTEAFF
>NA|TRBJ2-5|NA|TRBV11-3
TGTGCCAGCAGCCCTGGCAGGTACCAAGAGACCCAGTACTTC
CASSPGRYQETQYF
>NA|TRBJ1-1|NA|TRBV5-1
TGCGCCAGCAGCTTTGGGGGAGGAGGGACTGAAGCTTTCTTT
CASSFGGGGTEAFF
>NA|TRBJ1-5|TRBD1|TRBV19
TGTGCCAGTAGGATAAGGGCCGGGACAGGGGAACAGCCCCAGCATTTT
CASRIRAGTGEQPQHF
>NA|TRBJ2-5|NA|TRBV9
TGTGCCAGCAGCGTAGGGGAGGGGGCTCTGGGGGTGACCCAGTACTTC
CASSVGEGALGVTQYF
>few|TRBJ2-5|NA|TRBV28
TGTGCCAGCAGACCTGGCAGCCAAGAGACCCAGTACTTC
CASRPGSQETQYF
>NA|TRBJ2-2|NA|TRBV3-1/TRBV3-2
TGTGCCAGCAGCCAAGAGTCCCTTGGGACCGGGGAGCTGTTTTTT
CASSQESLGTGELFF
>NA|TRBJ1-2|NA|TRBV6-5
TGTGCCAGCAGACGGGACACGGCTTCCTATGGCTACACCTTC
CASRRDTASYGYTF
>NA|TRBJ2-3|TRBD2|TRBV29-1
TGCAGCGTTGAAGACGGTGGGACTAGCGATGGGTCTACAGATACGCAGTATTTT
CSVEDGGTSDGSTDTQYF
>NA|TRBJ2-5|NA|TRBV2
TGTGCCAGCAGTGAAGCTCCGAGCTCTCAAGAGACCCAGTACTTC
CASSEAPSSQETQYF
>NA|TRBJ2-5|NA|TRBV3-1/TRBV3-2
TGTGCCAGCAGCCATATGGGTAGGGGGCAAGAGACCCAGTACTTC
CASSHMGRGQETQYF
>NA|TRBJ2-3|TRBD2|TRBV3-1/TRBV3-2
TGTGCCAGCAGCCTCTGGGAGGGTGAAAGTCCAGATACGCAGTATTTT
CASSLWEGESPDTQYF
>NA|TRBJ2-4|NA|TRBV6-5
TGTGCCAGCAGTTACTCTGGCAGGGGGGTAAACATTCAGTACTTC
CASSYSGRGVNIQYF
>NA|TRBJ2-1|NA|TRBV12-3/TRBV12-4
TGTGCCAGCACCTGGACCGTATACAATGAGCAGTTCTTC
CASTWTVYNEQFF
>NA|TRBJ2-3|NA|TRBV20-1
TGCAGTGCGAATAACTATGATACGCAGTATTTT
CSANNYDTQYF
>NA|TRBJ2-1|TRBD2|TRBV7-6
TGTGCCAGCAGCTGGACTAGCGGGGGACCCTACAATGAGCAGTTCTTC
CASSWTSGGPYNEQFF
>NA|TRBJ1-1|NA|TRBV9
TGTGCCAGCAGCTCTCGGGACGGGCTCGATAACACTGAAGCTTTCTTT
CASSSRDGLDNTEAFF
>NA|TRBJ2-3|NA|TRBV6-2/TRBV6-3
TGTGCCAGCAGTTACCTGGGTCCAGATACGCAGTATTTT
CASSYLGPDTQYF
>NA|TRBJ2-1|NA|TRBV7-2
TGTGCCAGCAGCTTAACGCCAGGGTACAATGAGCAGTTCTTC
CASSLTPGYNEQFF
>NA|TRBJ2-5|NA|TRBV5-4
TGTGCCAGCAGCTTGGACAGGGCCGAGGAGACCCAGTACTTC
CASSLDRAEETQYF
>NA|TRBJ2-5|NA|TRBV7-9
TGTGCCAGCAGCTTAACCCCCCAAGAGACCCAGTACTTC
CASSLTPQETQYF
>NA|TRBJ1-4|TRBD1|TRBV2
TGTGCCAGCAGAGGGGACAGGACTAATGAAAAACTGTTTTTT
CASRGDRTNEKLFF
>NA|TRBJ2-6|TRBD1|TRBV19
TGTGCCAGTTCGACAGGGGGTGGGGCCAACGTCCTGACTTTC
CASSTGGGANVLTF
>NA|TRBJ1-5|NA|TRBV6-1
TGTGCCAGCAGTGAAGCTAGTTGGTATAGCAATCAGCCCCAGCATTTT
CASSEASWYSNQPQHF
>NA|TRBJ2-3|TRBD1|TRBV29-1
TGCAGCGTTGACGAGGGGGCGAGCACAGATACGCAGTATTTT
CSVDEGASTDTQYF
>NA|TRBJ1-1|NA|TRBV7-8
TGTGCCAGCAGCTTATGGGCTCAGAACACTGAAGCTTTCTTT
CASSLWAQNTEAFF
>NA|TRBJ2-5|TRBD1|TRBV7-2
TGTGCCAGCAGCTTAGTCCCGGGACAGGGTGAGACCCAGTACTTC
CASSLVPGQGETQYF
>few|TRBJ2-5|TRBD1|TRBV9
TGTGCCAGCACCATGGGACAGGGCGGGGAGACCCAGTACTTC
CASTMGQGGETQYF
>NA|TRBJ2-4|TRBD2|TRBV14
TGTGCCAGCAGCCAGCGGGGGGGAAACATTCAGTACTTC
CASSQRGGNIQYF
>NA|TRBJ1-5|NA|TRBV6-1
TGTGCCAGCAGTGACGCTAATATGCCCCAGCATTTT
CASSDANMPQHF
>NA|TRBJ1-2|NA|TRBV6-5
TGTGCCAGCAGTTACGGGAAAGGGTATGGCTACACCTTC
CASSYGKGYGYTF
>few|TRBJ2-5|NA|TRBV18
TGTGCCAGCTCACTCATGACCAACCCGGGGGAGACCCAGTACTTC
CASSLMTNPGETQYF
>NA|TRBJ1-4|NA|TRBV9
TGTGCCAGCAGCGTAACGTTGTCCCCTGGTCGGGAAAAACTGTTTTTT
CASSVTLSPGREKLFF
>NA|TRBJ1-1|NA|TRBV30
TGTGCCTGGAGACGGGGAAACACTGAAGCTTTCTTT
CAWRRGNTEAFF
>NA|TRBJ2-2|NA|TRBV7-9
TGTGCCAGCGGGGGTAGGAACACCGGGGAGCTGTTTTTT
CASGGRNTGELFF
>NA|TRBJ1-2|NA|TRBV12-3/TRBV12-4
TGTGCCAGCACCCCACAGGGTTACTATGGCTACACCTTC
CASTPQGYYGYTF
>NA|TRBJ2-1|NA|TRBV7-2
TGTGCCAGCAGCCTAGGGCGGCGGGGACATGAGCAGTTCTTC
CASSLGRRGHEQFF
>NA|TRBJ2-4|NA|TRBV5-1
TGCGCCAGCAGCACAGCAGGGGTAGCCAAAAACATTCAGTACTTC
CASSTAGVAKNIQYF
>NA|TRBJ1-2|NA|TRBV7-3
TGTGCCAGCAGCTTAAGTCCAGGAGCCTATGGCTACACCTTC
CASSLSPGAYGYTF
>NA|TRBJ2-1|NA|TRBV7-2
TGTGCCAGCAGCTTAGATTACGTGGGGGGGCTCTACAATGAGCAGTTCTTC
CASSLDYVGGLYNEQFF
>NA|TRBJ2-4|TRBD2|TRBV7-2
TGTGCCAGCAGCCCGCCGGGACTAGTAGGTCGAGCCAAAAACATTCAGTACTTC
CASSPPGLVGRAKNIQYF
>NA|TRBJ2-2|NA|TRBV5-4
TGTGCCAGCAGCTTCACAGTTAACACCGGGGAGCTGTTTTTT
CASSFTVNTGELFF
>few|TRBJ1-1|NA|TRBV19
TGTGCCAGTAGTATGACCATGGGGACTGAAGCTTTCTTT
CASSMTMGTEAFF
>NA|TRBJ1-3|TRBD1|TRBV6-5
TGTGCCAGCAGTTACTCGGGACAGGGGGCGGACACCATATATTTT
CASSYSGQGADTIYF
>NA|TRBJ1-6|NA|TRBV9
TGTGCCAGCAACCAGGGTACTAATTCACCCCTCCACTTT
CASNQGTNSPLHF
>NA|TRBJ2-1|TRBD1|TRBV6-5
TGTGCCAGCAGCTGGGACAGTTACAATGAGCAGTTCTTC
CASSWDSYNEQFF
>NA|TRBJ2-3|NA|TRBV12-3/TRBV12-4
TGTGCCAGTCGTATCTCTAGCACAGATACGCAGTATTTT
CASRISSTDTQYF
>once|TRBJ2-1|NA|TRBV12-5
TGTGCTAGTGGTTCGAACAACTACAATGAGCAGTTCTTC
CASGSNNYNEQFF
>few|TRBJ1-5|NA|TRBV4-1
TGCGCCAGCAGCCAAGCTATACAGGGTGTGAAGCCCCAGCATTTT
CASSQAIQGVKPQHF
>once|TRBJ2-2|TRBD2|TRBV7-6
TGTGCCAGCAGCCTCGGACTAGCGGGGCCTAACGGGGAGCTGTTTTTT
CASSLGLAGPNGELFF